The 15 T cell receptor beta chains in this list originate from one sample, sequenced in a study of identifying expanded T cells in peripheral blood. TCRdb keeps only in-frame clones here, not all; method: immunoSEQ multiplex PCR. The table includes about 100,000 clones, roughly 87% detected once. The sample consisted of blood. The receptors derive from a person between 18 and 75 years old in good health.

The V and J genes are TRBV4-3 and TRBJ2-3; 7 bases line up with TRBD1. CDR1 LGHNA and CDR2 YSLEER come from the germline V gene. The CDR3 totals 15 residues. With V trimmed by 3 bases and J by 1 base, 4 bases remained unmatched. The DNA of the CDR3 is TGCGCCAGCAGCCATATAGACAGGGGCACAGATACGCAGTATTTT. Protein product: CASSHIDRGTDTQYF.

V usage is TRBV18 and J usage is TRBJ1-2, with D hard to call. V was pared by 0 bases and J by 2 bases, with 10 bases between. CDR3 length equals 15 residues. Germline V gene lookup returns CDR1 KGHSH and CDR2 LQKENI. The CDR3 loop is CASSPPATRNYGYTF. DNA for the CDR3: TGTGCCAGCTCACCACCGGCGACACGCAACTATGGCTACACCTTC.

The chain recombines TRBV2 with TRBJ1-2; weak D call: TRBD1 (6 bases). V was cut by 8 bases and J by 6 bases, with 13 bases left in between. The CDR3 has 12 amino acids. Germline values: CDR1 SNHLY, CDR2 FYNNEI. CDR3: CASEGAGDGYTF. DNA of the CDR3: TGTGCCAGCGAAGGGGCAGGGGATGGCTACACCTTC. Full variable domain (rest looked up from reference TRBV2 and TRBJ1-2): EPEVTQTPSHQVTQMGQEVILRCVPISNHLYFYWYRQILGQKVEFLVSFYNNEISEKSEIFDDQFSVERPDGSNFTLKIRSTKLEDSAMYFCASEGAGDGYTFGSGTRLTVV.

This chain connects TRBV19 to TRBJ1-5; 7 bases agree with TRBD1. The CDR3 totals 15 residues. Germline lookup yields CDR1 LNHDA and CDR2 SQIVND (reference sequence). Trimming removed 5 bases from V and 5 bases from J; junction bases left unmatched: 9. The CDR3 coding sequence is TGTGCCAGTAGTGGGAGGGGGCGAGGGGATCAGCCCCAGCATTTT. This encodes CASSGRGRGDQPQHF.

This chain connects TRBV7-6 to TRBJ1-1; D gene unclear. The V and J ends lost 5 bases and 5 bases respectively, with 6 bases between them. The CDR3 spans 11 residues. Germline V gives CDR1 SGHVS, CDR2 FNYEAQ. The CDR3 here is CASSRLTEAFF. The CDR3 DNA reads TGTGCCAGCAGCCGATTAACTGAAGCTTTCTTT. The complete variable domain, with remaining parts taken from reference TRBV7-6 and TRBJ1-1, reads GAGVSQSPRYKVTKRGQDVALRCDPISGHVSLYWYRQALGQGPEFLTYFNYEAQQDKSGLPNDRFSAERPEGSISTLTIQRTEQRDSAMYRCASSRLTEAFFGQGTRLTVV.

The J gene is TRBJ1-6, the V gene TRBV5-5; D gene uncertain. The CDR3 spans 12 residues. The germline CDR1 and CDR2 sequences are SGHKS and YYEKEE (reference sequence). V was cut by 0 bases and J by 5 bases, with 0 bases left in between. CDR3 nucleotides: TGTGCCAGCAGCTTGGATAATTCACCCCTCCACTTT. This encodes CASSLDNSPLHF.

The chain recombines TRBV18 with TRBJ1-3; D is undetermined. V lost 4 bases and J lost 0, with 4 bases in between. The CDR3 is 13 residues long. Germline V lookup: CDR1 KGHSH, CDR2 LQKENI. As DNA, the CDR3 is TGTGCCAGCTCACAGAGCTCTGGAAACACCATATATTTT. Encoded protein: CASSQSSGNTIYF.

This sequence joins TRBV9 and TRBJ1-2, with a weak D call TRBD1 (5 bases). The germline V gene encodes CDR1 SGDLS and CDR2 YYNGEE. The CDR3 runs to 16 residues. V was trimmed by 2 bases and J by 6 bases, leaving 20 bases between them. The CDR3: CASSVQEGFFGDGYTF. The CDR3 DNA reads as TGTGCCAGCAGCGTCCAGGAGGGGTTTTTTGGGGATGGCTACACCTTC.

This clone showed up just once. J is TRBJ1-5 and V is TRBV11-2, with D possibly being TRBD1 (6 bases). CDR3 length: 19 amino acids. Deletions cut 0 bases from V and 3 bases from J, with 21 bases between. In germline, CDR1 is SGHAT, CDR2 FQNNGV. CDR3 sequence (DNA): TGTGCCAGCAGCTTAGATGAGAGCGATAGTGGGGGCCCCAATCAGCCCCAGCATTTT. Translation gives CASSLDESDSGGPNQPQHF.

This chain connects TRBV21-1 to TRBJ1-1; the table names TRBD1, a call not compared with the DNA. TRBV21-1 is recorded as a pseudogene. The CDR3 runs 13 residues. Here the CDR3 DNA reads TGTGCCAGCAGCCGGGACAGGGACACTGAAGCTTTCTTT. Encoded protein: CASSRDRDTEAFF.

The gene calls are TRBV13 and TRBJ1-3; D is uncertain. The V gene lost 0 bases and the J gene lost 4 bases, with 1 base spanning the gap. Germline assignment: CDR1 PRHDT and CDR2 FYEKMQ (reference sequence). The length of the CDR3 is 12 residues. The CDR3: CASSLGGNTIYF. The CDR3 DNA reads TGTGCCAGCAGCTTAGGGGGAAACACCATATATTTT.

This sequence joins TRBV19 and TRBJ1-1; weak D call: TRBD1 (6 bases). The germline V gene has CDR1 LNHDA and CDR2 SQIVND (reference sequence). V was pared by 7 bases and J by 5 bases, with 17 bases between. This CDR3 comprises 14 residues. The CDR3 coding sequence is TGTGCCAGTACCATCAACATCAGGGGAACTGAAGCTTTCTTT. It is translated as CASTINIRGTEAFF.

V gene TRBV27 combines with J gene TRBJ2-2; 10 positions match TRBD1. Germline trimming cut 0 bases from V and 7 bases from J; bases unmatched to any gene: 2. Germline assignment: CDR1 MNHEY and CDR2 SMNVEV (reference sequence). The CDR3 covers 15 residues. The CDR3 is CASSLSTGGNGELFF. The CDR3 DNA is TGTGCCAGCAGTTTATCGACAGGGGGCAACGGGGAGCTGTTTTTT.

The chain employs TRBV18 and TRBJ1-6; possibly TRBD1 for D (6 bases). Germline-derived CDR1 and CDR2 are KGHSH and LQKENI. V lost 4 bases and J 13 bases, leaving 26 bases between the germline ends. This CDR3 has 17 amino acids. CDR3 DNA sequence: TGTGCCAGCTCACGGGAGGGGCCGGGGCCGGACAGCTCGCCCCTCCACTTT. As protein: CASSREGPGPDSSPLHF.

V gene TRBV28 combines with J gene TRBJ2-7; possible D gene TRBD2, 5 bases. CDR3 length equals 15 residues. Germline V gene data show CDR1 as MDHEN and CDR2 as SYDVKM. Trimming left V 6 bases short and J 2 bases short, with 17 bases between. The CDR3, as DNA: TGTGCCAGCAGCCCGCGGGCCCCGGTGGCCTACGAGCAGTACTTC. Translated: CASSPRAPVAYEQYF. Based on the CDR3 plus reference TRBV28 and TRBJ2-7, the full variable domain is DVKVTQSSRYLVKRTGEKVFLECVQDMDHENMFWYRQDPGLGLRLIYFSYDVKMKEKGDIPEGYSVSREKKERFSLILESASTNQTSMYLCASSPRAPVAYEQYFGPGTRLTVT.